This T cell receptor (beta chain) derives from a study of graft-versus-host responses after intestinal transplantation. On the study more broadly: Recipients were given multivisceral, liver-intestinal, or isolated intestinal transplants.

Profiling relied on immunoSEQ multiplex PCR, and the TCRdb table lists in-frame clones only, not all of them. The top ten clones hold 5.9% of a sample with about 47,000 clones, roughly 93% of them seen once. Trimming shortened V by 7 bases and J by 4 bases, and 14 bases separated the two germline ends. Germline CDR1 MNHNS, CDR2 SASEGT. The CDR3 is 14 residues long. This sequence was found in a human patient who received an intestinal transplant, so some T cells may come from the graft donor. V and J are TRBV6-1 and TRBJ1-5, with D perhaps matching TRBD1 (6 bases). The specimen comprised PBMCs, sampled roughly 860 days after a first intestinal transplant, on the day of a second. The CDR3 DNA follows: TGTGCCAGCATACGACAGGCGTCTAATCAGCCCCAGCATTTT. It yields the protein CASIRQASNQPQHF.